What follows are 25 T cell receptor beta chains derived from one specimen sequenced in a study of graft-versus-host responses after intestinal transplantation. The method was immunoSEQ multiplex PCR; TCRdb's version includes in-frame clones alone and lacks a portion of them. The sample consists of around 43,000 clones, roughly 90% of them appearing once. Sequences were derived from PBMCs, sampled 524 days after transplant. Receptors were obtained from a human patient who received an intestinal transplant, so some T cells may come from the graft donor.

This clone was seen a few times. V usage is TRBV6-1 and J usage is TRBJ1-3; no clear D gene. This CDR3 spans 13 amino acids. Per germline, CDR1 MNHNS and CDR2 SASEGT. V gave up 10 bases and J gave up 8 bases, with 18 bases separating them. The CDR3 loop reads CAIADGYLHTIYF. The CDR3 DNA reads TGTGCCATAGCGGACGGATATTTACACACCATATATTTT.

This clone was observed a single time. The chain combines TRBV4-3 with TRBJ1-5; the D is unclear. With 2 bases removed from V and 0 bases from J, the gap between germline ends came to 8 bases. CDR1 is LGHNA, CDR2 YSLEER, per germline. This CDR3 contains 15 residues. The CDR3, as DNA: TGCGCCAGCAGCCAAAGTCGGAGTAGCAATCAGCCCCAGCATTTT. This sequence encodes CASSQSRSSNQPQHF.

The chain combines TRBV28 with TRBJ1-4; 12 bases line up with TRBD1. The CDR3 runs to 18 residues. Germline values: CDR1 MDHEN, CDR2 SYDVKM. V dropped 2 bases and J dropped 8; count of bases not matched to a gene: 12. The CDR3 DNA reads as TGTGCCAGCAGTTTACTCGGGACAGGGGGCTCGGAGGTAGAAAAACTGTTTTTT. Protein: CASSLLGTGGSEVEKLFF.

The genes are TRBV9 and TRBJ2-1; 11 bases fit TRBD2. The germline V gene encodes CDR1 SGDLS and CDR2 YYNGEE. The trim removed 4 bases at V and 7 bases at J, leaving 10 bases unmatched. The CDR3 runs to 16 residues. The CDR3 DNA sequence: TGTGCCAGCAGCAAACCCCTAGCGGGAGGATCGAATGAGCAGTTCTTC. Translation gives CASSKPLAGGSNEQFF.

The rearrangement uses TRBV7-9 and TRBJ2-1, with D uncertain. Germline assignment: CDR1 SEHNR and CDR2 FQNEAQ (reference sequence). The V end lost 1 base, the J end lost 8 bases, and 12 bases lay between the germline ends. The CDR3 has 14 residues. CDR3 loop: CASSLVTKVYEQFF. CDR3 DNA sequence: TGTGCCAGCAGCTTAGTAACGAAGGTCTATGAGCAGTTCTTC.

The chain couples TRBV10-1 to TRBJ1-1; D gene uncertain. Germline V gives CDR1 WNHNN, CDR2 SYGVQD (reference sequence). Trimming shortened V by 3 bases and J by 4 bases, and 12 bases separated the two germline ends. This CDR3 is 14 amino acids long. CDR3 bases: TGCGCCAGCAGTGAAACCCCGGAGGGCACTGAAGCTTTCTTT. Residues: CASSETPEGTEAFF.

This chain joins TRBV18 and TRBJ2-2, with unresolved D. Trimming stripped 6 bases from V and 3 bases from J, with 11 bases between. The CDR3 runs to 14 residues. Germline V gene data show CDR1 as KGHSH and CDR2 as LQKENI. CDR3 loop: CASSPGLYTGELFF. The CDR3 DNA sequence: TGTGCCAGCTCCCCCGGTTTGTACACCGGGGAGCTGTTTTTT.

V is TRBV5-8 and J is TRBJ1-5; TRBD1 matches at 7 bases. Germline loops: CDR1 SGHTS, CDR2 YDEGEE. This CDR3 has 17 amino acids. With V trimmed by 4 bases and J by 4 bases, 14 bases remained unmatched. The CDR3 nucleotides are TGTGCCAGCAGCGTAGGGGGCATTCCCGCACTAAATCAGCCCCAGCATTTT. This encodes CASSVGGIPALNQPQHF. The entire variable domain, with the rest obtained from reference TRBV5-8 and TRBJ1-5, is as follows: EAGVTQSPTHLIKTRGQQATLRCSPISGHTSVYWYQQALGLGLQFLLWYDEGEERNRGNFPPRFSGRQFPNYSSELNVNALELEDSALYLCASSVGGIPALNQPQHFGDGTRLSIL.

V usage is TRBV18 and J usage is TRBJ1-2; TRBD1 aligns across 8 bases. Germline values: CDR1 KGHSH, CDR2 LQKENI. This CDR3 has 16 residues. V lost 6 bases and J lost 2; bases outside the gene matches: 11. The CDR3 DNA follows: TGTGCCAGCTCGAATGTTCCGGGACAGGCGAACTATGGCTACACCTTC. Its translation: CASSNVPGQANYGYTF. The full variable domain, completed using reference TRBV18 and TRBJ1-2, is NAGVMQNPRHLVRRRGQEARLRCSPMKGHSHVYWYRQLPEEGLKFMVYLQKENIIDESGMPKERFSAEFPKEGPSILRIQQVVRGDSAAYFCASSNVPGQANYGYTFGSGTRLTVV.

This chain connects TRBV25-1 to TRBJ2-3; D might be TRBD1 (6 bases). Trimming took off 4 bases at V and 3 bases at J, with 11 bases between the two ends. Germline V gene lookup returns CDR1 MGHDK and CDR2 SYGVNS. The CDR3 runs 14 residues. The CDR3 sequence: CASSGYRDTDTQYF. Written as DNA, the CDR3 is TGTGCCAGCAGTGGATACAGGGATACAGATACGCAGTATTTT.

This clone came up once. The rearrangement links TRBV6-1 to TRBJ1-2, with TRBD1 as a possible D gene (5 bases). The CDR3 covers 15 residues. Per the germline V gene, CDR1 is MNHNS and CDR2 is SASEGT. V lost 4 bases, J lost 1 base, and 13 bases lay in between. The CDR3 spells CASSVTVEFNYGYTF. The CDR3 region has the DNA TGTGCCAGCAGTGTGACAGTCGAATTTAACTATGGCTACACCTTC.

The chain links TRBV7-6 to TRBJ2-6, with D possibly TRBD1 on 6 matching bases. The germline gives CDR1 SGHVS, CDR2 FNYEAQ. The length of the CDR3 is 16 residues. Deletions cut 6 bases from V and 0 bases from J, with 12 bases between. The chain's CDR3 is CASSRIRGSGANVLTF. The DNA for the CDR3 is TGTGCCAGCAGTCGGATCAGGGGCTCTGGGGCCAACGTCCTGACTTTC.

V and J are TRBV5-5 and TRBJ1-4; 7 positions agree with TRBD1. After removal of 0 bases from V and 6 bases from J, the junction contained 11 bases not matched to a gene. The CDR3 spans 17 residues. Germline CDR1 reads SGHKS; CDR2 reads YYEKEE (reference sequence). This chain's CDR3 is CASSLDEYRGEDEKLFF. CDR3 nucleotides: TGTGCCAGCAGCTTGGACGAATACAGGGGCGAAGATGAAAAACTGTTTTTT.

The chain combines TRBV18 with TRBJ2-2; 7 bases match TRBD2. The CDR3 covers 15 residues. With 4 bases clipped from V and 3 bases from J, the junction kept 5 bases outside the gene matches. Germline V gives CDR1 KGHSH, CDR2 LQKENI. The chain's CDR3 is CASSRPGRDTGELFF. CDR3 coding DNA: TGTGCCAGCTCACGACCAGGGAGGGACACCGGGGAGCTGTTTTTT.

This chain links TRBV7-2 with TRBJ1-1; 9 positions agree with TRBD1. The CDR3 is 15 amino acids. V lost 2 bases to trimming and J lost 2 bases; unmatched junction nucleotides: 3. Per the germline V gene, CDR1 is SGHTA and CDR2 is FQGNSA. As DNA, the CDR3 is TGTGCCAGCAGCTTACTGGACAGGGGAAACACTGAAGCTTTCTTT. This encodes CASSLLDRGNTEAFF.

This clone has only one observation. The chain is built from TRBV7-6 and TRBJ1-1; no firm D call. Looked up from germline, CDR1 is SGHVS and CDR2 is FNYEAQ. The V and J ends lost 1 base and 1 base respectively, with 7 bases between them. This CDR3 has 14 residues. CDR3 nucleotide sequence: TGTGCCAGCAGCTTAGAGGTGAGGAACACTGAAGCTTTCTTT. It codes for CASSLEVRNTEAFF.

The genes are TRBV19 and TRBJ1-1; D call uncertain. Germline V gene data show CDR1 as LNHDA and CDR2 as SQIVND (reference sequence). V was pared by 7 bases and J by 1 base, with 10 bases between. This CDR3 has 13 residues. The CDR3 coding sequence is TGTGCCAGTACCCAAGCCCGGAACACTGAAGCTTTCTTT. Amino acid sequence: CASTQARNTEAFF.

The chain uses TRBV7-8 and TRBJ2-1, with unresolved D. Germline V CDR1 and CDR2: SGHVS, FQNEAQ. Trimming left V 4 bases short and J 0 bases short, with 16 bases between. The CDR3 runs to 17 residues. The CDR3 here is CASSSLAVLSSYNEQFF. CDR3 nucleotide sequence: TGTGCCAGCAGCTCCCTTGCCGTACTGAGCTCCTACAATGAGCAGTTCTTC.

The chain combines TRBV28 with TRBJ2-5; no reliable D call. Trimming took off 2 bases at V and 5 bases at J, with 6 bases between the two ends. Germline-derived CDR1 and CDR2 are MDHEN and SYDVKM. The CDR3 is 12 amino acids. The chain's CDR3 is CASSLRRETQYF. The DNA of the CDR3 is TGTGCCAGCAGTTTACGTAGGGAGACCCAGTACTTC.

The chain has TRBV7-9 and TRBJ1-1; 10 bases map to TRBD1. Germline trimming cut 4 bases from V and 4 bases from J; bases unmatched to any gene: 3. Germline CDR1 reads SEHNR; CDR2 reads FQNEAQ (reference sequence). This CDR3 is built from 14 residues. The CDR3 sequence is CASSSWTGGTEAFF. CDR3 bases: TGTGCCAGCAGCTCCTGGACAGGGGGCACTGAAGCTTTCTTT.

This chain joins TRBV4-1 and TRBJ1-2; D remains ambiguous. Germline assignment: CDR1 MGHRA and CDR2 YSYEKL. The CDR3 is made up of 16 amino acids. The V gene lost 3 bases and the J gene lost 2 bases, with 16 bases spanning the gap. The CDR3 loop is CASSQASRDGNYGYTF. CDR3 nucleotides: TGCGCCAGCAGCCAGGCTTCCCGGGATGGGAACTATGGCTACACCTTC.

The chain couples TRBV5-1 to TRBJ2-3; D perhaps matches TRBD1 (6 bases). CDR3 length: 17 amino acids. Germline loops: CDR1 SGHRS, CDR2 YFSETQ. Trimming removed 0 bases at V and 5 bases at J, with 19 bases between. The CDR3 coding sequence is TGCGCCAGCAGCTTGGGGCTCCGACAGGCGGTGAGAGATACGCAGTATTTT. This sequence encodes CASSLGLRQAVRDTQYF.

The chain combines TRBV4-1 with TRBJ1-1, with D tentatively TRBD1 (5 bases). Germline V gene lookup returns CDR1 MGHRA and CDR2 YSYEKL. The CDR3 is made up of 15 amino acids. V shed 1 base and J shed 0 bases, with 9 bases lying between them. Written as DNA, the CDR3 is TGCGCCAGCAGCCAAGCCGACAGAATGAACACTGAAGCTTTCTTT. It specifies CASSQADRMNTEAFF.

This chain links TRBV7-6 with TRBJ1-5; 8 bases fit TRBD1. The CDR3 has 16 amino acids. Germline V gives CDR1 SGHVS, CDR2 FNYEAQ. J was trimmed by 7 bases and V by 0 bases; bases with no gene match: 8. The CDR3 protein is CASSLAPTGAGQPQHF. Here the CDR3 DNA reads TGTGCCAGCAGCTTAGCCCCGACAGGGGCCGGACAGCCCCAGCATTTT.

This clone occurred once. This chain connects TRBV27 to TRBJ2-5; TRBD2 matches 9 bases. The CDR3 sequence is 16 residues long. The trim removed 5 bases at V and 1 base at J, leaving 8 bases unmatched. Germline CDR1 and CDR2: MNHEY and SMNVEV (reference sequence). The CDR3 nucleotides are TGTGCCAGCAGTCCCTATAGCGGGAGTGGCCAAGAGACCCAGTACTTC. Encoded protein: CASSPYSGSGQETQYF.